Following are 24 T cell receptor beta chains from one sample sequenced in a study of shared clonotypes between healthy human individuals. The table came from immunoSEQ multiplex PCR; TCRdb's copy has only in-frame clones and leaves some out. The top ten hold 0.6% to 0.7% of the sample, which has around 980,000 clones, approximately 80% seen once. Sequencing used memory CD4+ T cells from PBMCs. Subset: CD45RA-negative fraction. The receptors stem from a man in his late teens or twenties in good health. Some clones in this sample may be carry-over from other donors' samples.

A word on this clone: This likely traces to a read error, being one base from a far larger clone. The rearrangement uses TRBV7-8 and TRBJ1-1, with no clear D. The CDR3 contains 12 residues. Germline assignment: CDR1 SGHVS and CDR2 FQNEAQ. The V end was cut by 3 bases, the J end by 3 bases, with 5 bases between. Here the CDR3 DNA reads TGTGCCAGCAGCTTTTTAGACACTGAAGCTTTCTTT. The encoded protein is CASSFLDTEAFF.

CDR3 DNA sequence: TGTGCCAGCAGCTTAAATGGCAGGACCGAGCAGTTCTTC. Translating gives CASSLNGRTEQFF. The genes are TRBV7-2 and TRBJ2-1, with D uncertain. Trimming removed 2 bases at V and 10 bases at J, with 12 bases between. CDR1 is SGHTA and CDR2 is FQGNSA in the germline V gene. This CDR3 has 13 residues.

The genes are TRBV5-1 and TRBJ2-2; the D is unclear. CDR3 length: 15 residues. The V gene's germline CDR1 is SGHRS and CDR2 YFSETQ. V was trimmed by 7 bases and J by 3 bases, leaving 16 bases between them. The CDR3 coding sequence is TGCGCCAGCGAAACTGGCCCCCCACACACCGGGGAGCTGTTTTTT. Translated: CASETGPPHTGELFF.

V and J are TRBV5-4 and TRBJ2-7, with 8 bases identical to TRBD1. J lost 4 bases, V lost 2 bases, and 11 bases had no gene match. CDR3 length: 16 residues. CDR1 and CDR2 from the germline V gene are SGHNT and YYREEE (reference sequence). CDR3 residues: CASSFAGGGSGYEQYF. CDR3 sequence (DNA): TGTGCCAGCAGCTTCGCAGGGGGCGGGTCGGGGTACGAGCAGTACTTC.

J is TRBJ2-1 and V is TRBV2; TRBD2 agrees at 7 bases. Germline-derived CDR1 and CDR2 are SNHLY and FYNNEI. V trimming: 6 bases; J trimming: 4 bases; junction bases outside the gene matches: 12. The CDR3 contains 16 residues. The CDR3 protein is CASRDLGGGGYNEQFF. The DNA for the CDR3 is TGTGCCAGCAGGGACCTAGGCGGGGGAGGATACAATGAGCAGTTCTTC.

The chain joins TRBV11-3 to TRBJ2-2; TRBD1 matches at 9 bases. This CDR3 is 16 amino acids long. Germline values: CDR1 SGHNT, CDR2 YENEEA. Trimming at V came to 5 bases and at J to 3 bases, leaving 7 bases not matched to a gene. CDR3 nucleotides: TGTGCCAGCAGCCTCGGACAGGGGAAATACACCGGGGAGCTGTTTTTT. Amino acids: CASSLGQGKYTGELFF.

The chain couples TRBV2 to TRBJ2-7; no clear D. CDR3 length equals 14 residues. Trimming left V 6 bases short and J 4 bases short, with 16 bases between. Looked up from germline, CDR1 is SNHLY and CDR2 is FYNNEI. CDR3 nucleotides: TGTGCCAGCAGGTTCGGCGCGTATGAGTACGAGCAGTACTTC. It codes for CASRFGAYEYEQYF.

The chain recombines TRBV4-3 with TRBJ2-1, with D hard to call. Germline V lookup: CDR1 LGHNA, CDR2 YSLEER. V gave up 3 bases and J gave up 3 bases, with 12 bases separating them. The CDR3 runs 15 residues. The CDR3 is CASSQVWRIYNEQFF. The CDR3 DNA reads as TGCGCCAGCAGCCAGGTTTGGCGGATCTACAATGAGCAGTTCTTC.

V gene TRBV5-8 combines with J gene TRBJ1-1; D unclear. V lost 0 bases to trimming and J lost 10 bases, with 13 bases between them. From germline, CDR1 is SGHTS and CDR2 YDEGEE. The CDR3 has 13 amino acids. The CDR3: CASSLDTTPRAFF. In DNA form, the CDR3 reads TGTGCCAGCAGCTTGGACACGACCCCCCGAGCTTTCTTT.

V is TRBV28 and J is TRBJ1-3; weak D call: TRBD1 (6 bases). The germline CDR1 and CDR2 sequences are MDHEN and SYDVKM. The V end lost 7 bases, the J end lost 0 bases, and 19 bases lay between the germline ends. CDR3 size: 17 residues. CDR3 nucleotides: TGTGCCAGCACCTACTCGGGGGGCTTGGGCTCTGGAAACACCATATATTTT. Protein product: CASTYSGGLGSGNTIYF. The variable domain in full, completed from reference TRBV28 and TRBJ1-3, reads DVKVTQSSRYLVKRTGEKVFLECVQDMDHENMFWYRQDPGLGLRLIYFSYDVKMKEKGDIPEGYSVSREKKERFSLILESASTNQTSMYLCASTYSGGLGSGNTIYFGEGSWLTVV.

This clone showed up just once. V gene TRBV5-1 combines with J gene TRBJ2-7, with D perhaps assigned TRBD1 or TRBD2 (6 bases each). Looked up from germline, CDR1 is SGHRS and CDR2 is YFSETQ. CDR3 length: 14 residues. Trimming left V 0 bases short and J 3 bases short, with 10 bases between. The CDR3 is CASSLDAGHYEQYF. The CDR3 DNA is TGCGCCAGCAGCTTGGACGCGGGACACTACGAGCAGTACTTC.

This rearrangement joins TRBV19 to TRBJ1-4, with D uncertain. The V gene's germline CDR1 is LNHDA and CDR2 SQIVND (reference sequence). The V end lost 3 bases, the J end lost 5 bases, and 7 bases lay between the germline ends. The CDR3 extends over 13 amino acids. This chain's CDR3 is CASSIRRNEKLFF. The CDR3 bases are TGTGCCAGTAGTATTCGCAGGAATGAAAAACTGTTTTTT.

The rearrangement uses TRBV5-4 and TRBJ2-5, with 10 nucleotides matching TRBD2. Trimming took 0 bases from V and 2 from J; bases not matched to a gene: 7. CDR3 size: 17 residues. CDR1 and CDR2 (germline): SGHNT, YYREEE (reference sequence). CDR3 DNA sequence: TGTGCCAGCAGCTTGGGGCTAGCGGGAGCGGAACAAGAGACCCAGTACTTC. Its translation: CASSLGLAGAEQETQYF.

In its sample, this clone was seen a few times. Only one base separates this from a far larger clonotype, so it likely reflects a read error. The sample carries other DNA sequences with the same CDR3. The rearrangement joins TRBV7-9 to TRBJ1-1, with D maybe TRBD1 (6 bases). The V end was cut by 4 bases, the J end by 1 base, with 7 bases between. Germline CDR1 is SEHNR and CDR2 is FQNEAQ (reference sequence). The CDR3 length is 13 residues. The CDR3 loop is CASSSTGNTEAFF. CDR3 DNA: TGTGCCAGCAGCTCGACAGGGAACACTGAAGCTTTCTTT.

Only a few counts were recorded for this clone. CDR3: CSGGTGYGYTF. CDR3 nucleotides: TGCAGCGGCGGGACAGGGTATGGCTACACCTTC. The chain recombines TRBV29-1 with TRBJ1-2; 9 positions match TRBD1. This CDR3 contains 11 residues. J lost 5 bases, V lost 7 bases, and 2 bases had no gene match. Looked up from germline, CDR1 is SQVTM and CDR2 is ANQGSEA.

As to this clone: The sample contains more than one DNA sequence encoding this CDR3. The rearrangement joins TRBV20-1 to TRBJ1-5; the D is unclear. With 3 bases removed from V and 4 bases from J, the gap between germline ends came to 4 bases. CDR3 size: 11 residues. CDR1 and CDR2 from the germline V gene are DFQATT and SNEGSKA (reference sequence). The CDR3 region is CSASPNQPQHF. CDR3 bases: TGCAGTGCTAGCCCTAATCAGCCCCAGCATTTT.

CDR3 loop: CSGILGQGNTIYF. The DNA of the CDR3 is TGCAGCGGTATCCTGGGCCAAGGAAACACCATATATTTT. The V call is TRBV29-1, the J call TRBJ1-3; no clear D gene. The CDR3 contains 13 residues. V shed 7 bases and J shed 4 bases, with 14 bases lying between them. From germline, CDR1 is SQVTM and CDR2 ANQGSEA.

The CDR3 DNA follows: TGTGCCAGCAGTCGGCTAGGGGTCAATCAGCCCCAGCATTTT. Protein sequence: CASSRLGVNQPQHF. V is TRBV28 and J is TRBJ1-5; maybe TRBD1 (5 bases). The CDR3 is 14 residues long. The V gene lost 5 bases and the J gene lost 3 bases, with 11 bases spanning the gap. CDR1 and CDR2 (germline): MDHEN, SYDVKM.

V usage is TRBV28 and J usage is TRBJ1-2; D gene ambiguous. CDR1 is MDHEN and CDR2 is SYDVKM in the germline V gene. Trimming stripped 5 bases from V and 2 bases from J, with 12 bases between. The CDR3 loop spans 14 amino acids. CDR3 in amino acids: CASSETLGNYGYTF. Here the CDR3 DNA reads TGTGCCAGCAGTGAAACCCTAGGAAACTATGGCTACACCTTC.

This chain joins TRBV5-6 and TRBJ2-1, with TRBD2 matching 15 bases. Looked up from germline, CDR1 is SGHDT and CDR2 is YYEEEE. The V and J ends lost 1 base and 6 bases, in that order; junction bases with no gene match: 2. The CDR3 totals 16 residues. CDR3 bases: TGTGCCAGCAGCTTGCCGGGACTAGCGGGGGGCAATGAGCAGTTCTTC. Protein product: CASSLPGLAGGNEQFF.

This clone was seen more than once but under ten times. This sequence joins TRBV7-9 and TRBJ1-5; possibly TRBD1 for D (5 bases). V was cut by 5 bases and J by 7 bases, with 12 bases left in between. The germline CDR1 and CDR2 sequences are SEHNR and FQNEAQ (reference sequence). The CDR3 totals 13 residues. The CDR3 DNA follows: TGTGCCAGCAGCGCCGGGGCGAGGCAGCCCCAGCATTTT. As protein: CASSAGARQPQHF.

Worth noting for this clone: A read error may explain this, as a much larger clone is one base away. The sample has other DNA sequences that encode this CDR3 too. The gene calls are TRBV18 and TRBJ2-5; D call uncertain. Germline loops: CDR1 KGHSH, CDR2 LQKENI. The ends were cut back, 1 base at V and 4 bases at J, with 4 bases in the middle. CDR3 length equals 12 residues. The CDR3, as DNA: TGTGCCAGCTCACCACAAGGAGAGACCCAGTACTTC. It encodes CASSPQGETQYF. The full variable domain, in which reference TRBV18 and TRBJ2-5 provide the parts outside the CDR3, is NAGVMQNPRHLVRRRGQEARLRCSPMKGHSHVYWYRQLPEEGLKFMVYLQKENIIDESGMPKERFSAEFPKEGPSILRIQQVVRGDSAAYFCASSPQGETQYFGPGTRLLVL.

J is TRBJ1-2 and V is TRBV18, with 7 bases matching TRBD1. The CDR3 contains 13 residues. Germline CDR1 and CDR2: KGHSH and LQKENI. The trim removed 4 bases at V and 8 bases at J, leaving 7 bases unmatched. DNA for the CDR3: TGTGCCAGCTCACTGCTAGGGGGCCAAGGCTACACCTTC. Translated, it gives CASSLLGGQGYTF.

This sequence joins TRBV14 and TRBJ2-1; the D is unclear. The germline CDR1 and CDR2 sequences are SGHDN and FVKESK. Trimming took off 3 bases at V and 9 bases at J, with 12 bases between the two ends. CDR3 length: 13 residues. In DNA, the CDR3 is TGTGCCAGCAGCCAGGGAACAGCAGCTGAGCAGTTCTTC. This translates into CASSQGTAAEQFF. Using reference TRBV14 and TRBJ2-1 for the parts outside the CDR3, the full variable domain is EAGVTQFPSHSVIEKGQTVTLRCDPISGHDNLYWYRRVMGKEIKFLLHFVKESKQDESGMPNNRFLAERTGGTYSTLKVQPAELEDSGVYFCASSQGTAAEQFFGPGTRLTVL.